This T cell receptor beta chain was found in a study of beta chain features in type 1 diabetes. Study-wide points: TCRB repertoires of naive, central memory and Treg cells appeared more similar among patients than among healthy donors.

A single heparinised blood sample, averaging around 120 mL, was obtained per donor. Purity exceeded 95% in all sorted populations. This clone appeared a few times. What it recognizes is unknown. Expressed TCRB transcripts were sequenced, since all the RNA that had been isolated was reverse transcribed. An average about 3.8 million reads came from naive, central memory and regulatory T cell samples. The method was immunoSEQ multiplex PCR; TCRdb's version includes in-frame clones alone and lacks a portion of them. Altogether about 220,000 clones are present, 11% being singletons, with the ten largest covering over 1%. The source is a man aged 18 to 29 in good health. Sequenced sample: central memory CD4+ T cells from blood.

The CDR3 DNA reads as TGTGCCTGGAGTGTCGGGGGGTACGTCACTGAAGCTTTCTTT. It specifies CAWSVGGYVTEAFF. The chain combines TRBV30 with TRBJ1-1; D is possibly TRBD1 (5 bases). From germline, CDR1 is GTSNPN and CDR2 SVGIG (reference sequence). This CDR3 has 14 residues. The ends were cut back, 0 bases at V and 4 bases at J, with 12 bases in the middle.